The 6 T cell receptor beta chains below come from one sample, sequenced in a study of T cell repertoires in ileal Crohn's disease. Here immunoSEQ multiplex PCR was the method, and the copy in TCRdb shows in-frame clones only, minus some. The table lists a few thousand clones, approximately 80% of them singletons. The source material was ileal tissue. The receptors were gathered from an adult with Crohn's disease.

The V call is TRBV28, the J call TRBJ2-7; 14 nucleotides align to TRBD2. CDR3 length: 17 residues. Germline values: CDR1 MDHEN, CDR2 SYDVKM. V was clipped by 4 bases and J by 4 bases; unmatched bases: 9. CDR3 bases: TGTGCCAGCAGTTGGACTAGCGGGAGGTCAGACCCATACGAGCAGTACTTC. It specifies CASSWTSGRSDPYEQYF.

The chain links TRBV7-2 to TRBJ2-5, with 9 bases lining up with TRBD2. The germline CDR1 and CDR2 sequences are SGHTA and FQGNSA. Losses at the gene ends were 1 base for V and 1 base for J; bases not matched to a gene: 10. This CDR3 contains 18 residues. The CDR3 region has the DNA TGTGCCAGCAGCTTAGATGAACAGACTAGCGGAGGCCAAGAGACCCAGTACTTC. The encoded protein is CASSLDEQTSGGQETQYF.

The chain carries TRBV28 and TRBJ2-5; D possibly corresponds to TRBD2 (6 bases). Germline lookup yields CDR1 MDHEN and CDR2 SYDVKM. V lost 7 bases to trimming and J lost 5 bases, with 17 bases between them. This CDR3 spans 14 amino acids. The CDR3 DNA reads as TGTGCCAGCAATATCCAGGGACTTACGGAGACCCAGTACTTC. Residues: CASNIQGLTETQYF.

This clone is large by share. The J gene is TRBJ2-7, the V gene TRBV6-6; a weak D match, TRBD1 (6 bases). The CDR3 contains 14 residues. Looked up from germline, CDR1 is MNHNY and CDR2 is SVGAGI (reference sequence). With 6 bases removed from V and 5 bases from J, the gap between germline ends came to 17 bases. CDR3 amino acids: CASSLTGTTDEQYF. The CDR3 nucleotides read TGTGCCAGCAGCCTGACCGGGACAACCGACGAGCAGTACTTC.

The chain has TRBV4-3 and TRBJ1-2; D ambiguous. V lost 1 base to trimming and J lost 4 bases, with 16 bases between them. Germline loops: CDR1 LGHNA, CDR2 YSLEER. This CDR3 region has 16 residues. The CDR3 loop reads CASSQGLEGFGYGYTF. CDR3 nucleotide sequence: TGCGCCAGCAGCCAAGGGCTCGAGGGTTTCGGCTATGGCTACACCTTC.

This chain links TRBV7-8 with TRBJ2-1, with D tentatively TRBD2 (6 bases). This CDR3 is 17 amino acids long. V dropped 5 bases and J dropped 1 base, with 18 bases sitting between them. The germline V gene encodes CDR1 SGHVS and CDR2 FQNEAQ. The CDR3 DNA reads as TGTGCCAGCAGCCTGCGGGGACTTCCGTTATCCTACAATGAGCAGTTCTTC. Protein: CASSLRGLPLSYNEQFF.